Each of the 8 T cell receptor beta chains below was sequenced from the same sample in a study of blood T cell repertoires in COVID-19. Here immunoSEQ multiplex PCR was the method, and the copy in TCRdb shows in-frame clones only, minus some. This table holds a few hundred thousand clones, around 85% found once. The sample consisted of PBMCs or T cells enriched from blood (not recorded which). Every receptor here comes from a man aged 25-40 years who had recovered from COVID-19.

This sequence joins TRBV10-1 and TRBJ2-3, with 8 bases identical to TRBD1. J was trimmed by 9 bases and V by 4 bases; bases with no gene match: 3. Per germline, CDR1 WNHNN and CDR2 SYGVQD (reference sequence). This CDR3 is built from 12 residues. In DNA, the CDR3 is TGCGCCAGCAGTGCGGGACAGGCGACGCAGTATTTT. This gives the protein CASSAGQATQYF.

The CDR3 sequence: CASSADSTEAFF. The CDR3 DNA reads TGTGCCAGCAGTGCGGACAGTACTGAAGCTTTCTTT. The chain carries TRBV2 and TRBJ1-1; a possible D gene is TRBD1 (6 bases). The V end was cut by 4 bases, the J end by 5 bases, with 8 bases between. The CDR3 runs 12 residues. Germline values: CDR1 SNHLY, CDR2 FYNNEI.

The chain is built from TRBV7-2 and TRBJ1-1, with a possible D match to TRBD1 (5 bases). Trimming stripped 5 bases from V and 5 bases from J, with 15 bases between. CDR3 length: 14 amino acids. Germline V gene sequence: CDR1 SGHTA, CDR2 FQGNSA. As DNA, the CDR3 is TGTGCCAGCAGCCCAGCTAGGGGCGGTACTGAAGCTTTCTTT. Its protein is CASSPARGGTEAFF.

V and J are TRBV29-1 and TRBJ1-2; 10 nucleotides match TRBD1. The V and J ends lost 8 bases and 1 base, in that order; junction bases with no gene match: 7. Germline CDR1 reads SQVTM; CDR2 reads ANQGSEA. There are 14 residues in the CDR3. CDR3 nucleotides: TGCAGCACGCGGACAGGGGGAGGTAACTATGGCTACACCTTC. Amino acid sequence: CSTRTGGGNYGYTF.

The rearrangement joins TRBV25-1 to TRBJ1-2; D not certain. The CDR3 spans 14 residues. Per germline, CDR1 MGHDK and CDR2 SYGVNS. V gave up 3 bases and J gave up 5 bases, with 13 bases separating them. The CDR3 region has the DNA TGTGCCAGCAGTGATGGCCGCCCGGGATATGGCTACACCTTC. Protein product: CASSDGRPGYGYTF.

Only one count was recorded for this clone. V is TRBV27 and J is TRBJ1-6; D is undetermined. V gave up 4 bases and J gave up 5 bases, with 3 bases separating them. Looked up from germline, CDR1 is MNHEY and CDR2 is SMNVEV (reference sequence). This CDR3 contains 12 residues. In DNA form, the CDR3 reads TGTGCCAGCAGTTCCAATAATTCACCCCTCCACTTT. Its protein product is CASSSNNSPLHF.

This clone was recorded a few times. This chain links TRBV7-9 with TRBJ2-1; 8 bases are shared with TRBD2. CDR1 and CDR2 (germline): SEHNR, FQNEAQ (reference sequence). V lost 5 bases, J lost 5 bases, and 11 bases stayed unmatched. This CDR3 is built from 16 residues. In DNA form, the CDR3 reads TGTGCCAGCAGCCTCCCCCTCGGTAGCGGGGACAATGAGCAGTTCTTC. Residues: CASSLPLGSGDNEQFF.

This clone was observed a single time. This sequence joins TRBV7-6 and TRBJ2-5; no reliable D call. The germline V and J ends were trimmed by 5 bases and 3 bases, with 16 bases remaining between them. The germline V gene encodes CDR1 SGHVS and CDR2 FNYEAQ. This CDR3 spans 15 amino acids. CDR3: CASSPRPSNEETQYF. In nucleotides, the CDR3 is TGTGCCAGCAGCCCGCGCCCAAGTAACGAAGAGACCCAGTACTTC.